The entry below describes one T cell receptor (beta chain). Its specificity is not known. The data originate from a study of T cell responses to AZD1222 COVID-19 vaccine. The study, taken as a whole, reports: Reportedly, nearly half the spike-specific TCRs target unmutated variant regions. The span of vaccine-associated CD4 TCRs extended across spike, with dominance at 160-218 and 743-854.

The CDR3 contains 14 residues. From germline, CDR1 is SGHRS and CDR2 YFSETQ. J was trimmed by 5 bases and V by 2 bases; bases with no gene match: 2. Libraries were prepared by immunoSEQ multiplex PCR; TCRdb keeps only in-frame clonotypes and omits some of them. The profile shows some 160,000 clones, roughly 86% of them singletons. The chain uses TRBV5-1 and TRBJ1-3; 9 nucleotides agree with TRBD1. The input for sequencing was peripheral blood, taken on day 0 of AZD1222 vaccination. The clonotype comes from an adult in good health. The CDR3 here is CASSLQGARNTIYF. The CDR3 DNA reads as TGCGCCAGCAGCTTACAGGGGGCAAGAAACACCATATATTTT.